These 21 T cell receptor beta chains came from one sample sequenced in a study of blood T cell repertoires in COVID-19. Assay: immunoSEQ multiplex PCR; the TCRdb copy retains only in-frame clones and omits some. The repertoire holds about 100,000 clones, with about 91% as singletons. The material sequenced was peripheral blood. Receptor source: a human donor in a cohort sampled during active COVID-19.

Here the CDR3 DNA reads TGTGCCAGCAGCTTTGACAGGGGGGCCGGGGAGCTGTTTTTT. Translating it yields CASSFDRGAGELFF. V and J are TRBV5-8 and TRBJ2-2, with 9 bases that match TRBD1. The trim removed 2 bases at V and 6 bases at J, leaving 2 bases unmatched. Germline loops: CDR1 SGHTS, CDR2 YDEGEE. The length of the CDR3 is 14 residues. Full variable domain (missing parts from reference TRBV5-8 and TRBJ2-2): EAGVTQSPTHLIKTRGQQATLRCSPISGHTSVYWYQQALGLGLQFLLWYDEGEERNRGNFPPRFSGRQFPNYSSELNVNALELEDSALYLCASSFDRGAGELFFGEGSRLTVL.

CDR3 nucleotide sequence: TGTGCCAGCAGCTTGCGGCTGGGGCCAGATACGCAGTATTTT. This sequence encodes CASSLRLGPDTQYF. The chain uses TRBV5-6 and TRBJ2-3, with a possible D match to TRBD1 (5 bases). Germline lookup yields CDR1 SGHDT and CDR2 YYEEEE. V was shortened by 1 base and J by 4 bases, with 10 bases between the two germline ends. The CDR3 is 14 residues long.

V and J are TRBV27 and TRBJ1-2, with D perhaps matching TRBD1 (6 bases). Germline V lookup: CDR1 MNHEY, CDR2 SMNVEV (reference sequence). The CDR3 is 13 amino acids. The germline V and J ends were trimmed by 3 bases and 3 bases, with 8 bases remaining between them. The CDR3 spells CASSLYRDYGYTF. For the CDR3, the DNA is TGTGCCAGCAGTTTGTACAGGGACTATGGCTACACCTTC.

The V gene is TRBV9, the J gene TRBJ1-3; the D is unclear. Trimming cost V 3 bases and J 4 bases, with 14 bases left between them. This CDR3 has 15 residues. Per germline, CDR1 SGDLS and CDR2 YYNGEE. CDR3 nucleotide sequence: TGTGCCAGCAGCGCCAACGCCGGGGTGGGAAACACCATATATTTT. It yields the protein CASSANAGVGNTIYF. The whole variable domain, remainder taken from reference TRBV9 and TRBJ1-3, is DSGVTQTPKHLITATGQRVTLRCSPRSGDLSVYWYQQSLDQGLQFLIQYYNGEERAKGNILERFSAQQFPDLHSELNLSSLELGDSALYFCASSANAGVGNTIYFGEGSWLTVV.

In this sample, this clone turned up once. The rearrangement links TRBV19 to TRBJ2-2, with 12 bases matching TRBD2. The germline gives CDR1 LNHDA, CDR2 SQIVND (reference sequence). This CDR3 region has 13 residues. J gave up 7 bases and V 10 bases, and 4 bases lay outside the gene matches. In nucleotides, the CDR3 is TGTGCCACTAGCGGGGGGGCCTTCGGGGAGCTGTTTTTT. The encoded protein is CATSGGAFGELFF.

V is TRBV6-1 and J is TRBJ2-7, with a tentative D call TRBD1 (5 bases). The CDR3 covers 15 residues. The germline CDR1 and CDR2 sequences are MNHNS and SASEGT. Trimming took 1 base from V and 3 from J, leaving 13 bases between them. In nucleotides, the CDR3 is TGTGCCAGCAGTGAAGGTGCAGGGCTGTTCTACGAGCAGTACTTC. Translation: CASSEGAGLFYEQYF.

The chain couples TRBV3-1 (or the pseudogene TRBV3-2) to TRBJ2-3; TRBD2 agrees at 9 bases. CDR3 size: 17 residues. J gave up 4 bases and V 0 bases, and 8 bases lay outside the gene matches. CDR1 and CDR2 (germline): LGHDT, YNNKEL (reference sequence). The CDR3 DNA reads TGTGCCAGCAGCCAAGAAGGGACGGCGGGAGGGTCAGATACGCAGTATTTT. As protein: CASSQEGTAGGSDTQYF.

Only one count was recorded for this clone. The chain recombines TRBV5-1 with TRBJ2-3; no clear D gene. The CDR3 has 14 residues. Germline CDR1 SGHRS, CDR2 YFSETQ. V shed 0 bases and J shed 4 bases, with 9 bases lying between them. The CDR3 coding sequence is TGCGCCAGCAGCTTGGGGAGAGACCCAGATACGCAGTATTTT. Protein: CASSLGRDPDTQYF.

In the case of this clone: Other DNA sequences within the sample encode an identical CDR3. The V and J genes are TRBV30 and TRBJ1-2; D might be TRBD1 (6 bases). The ends were cut back, 0 bases at V and 4 bases at J, with 6 bases in the middle. Germline assignment: CDR1 GTSNPN and CDR2 SVGIG (reference sequence). This CDR3 spans 12 amino acids. CDR3 bases: TGTGCCTGGAGTGTACAGGGCTATGGCTACACCTTC. It translates to CAWSVQGYGYTF.

The chain carries TRBV9 and TRBJ2-4, with 8 bases fitting TRBD1. V lost 4 bases to trimming and J lost 5 bases; unmatched junction nucleotides: 5. Germline V CDR1 and CDR2: SGDLS, YYNGEE. The CDR3 consists of 14 residues. The CDR3 DNA reads TGTGCCAGCAGCCCCGACAGGGGCCAAAACATTCAGTACTTC. Protein product: CASSPDRGQNIQYF. The full variable domain, rest sourced from reference TRBV9 and TRBJ2-4, is DSGVTQTPKHLITATGQRVTLRCSPRSGDLSVYWYQQSLDQGLQFLIQYYNGEERAKGNILERFSAQQFPDLHSELNLSSLELGDSALYFCASSPDRGQNIQYFGAGTRLSVL.

The V and J genes are TRBV30 and TRBJ1-1, with TRBD1 identical over 8 bases. V lost 0 bases, J lost 0 bases, and 9 bases stayed unmatched. Germline assignment: CDR1 GTSNPN and CDR2 SVGIG (reference sequence). CDR3 length: 17 residues. CDR3: CAWSVVGQGFMNTEAFF. CDR3 nucleotide sequence: TGTGCCTGGAGTGTAGTCGGACAGGGCTTTATGAACACTGAAGCTTTCTTT.

With respect to this clone: This sample also contains other DNA sequences that code for the same CDR3. The chain is built from TRBV24-1 and TRBJ2-3; TRBD2 agrees at 7 bases. J lost 4 bases, V lost 3 bases, and 3 bases had no gene match. This CDR3 is 14 amino acids long. Germline CDR1 and CDR2: KGHDR and SFDVKD. DNA for the CDR3: TGTGCCACCAGTGATCCGGGAGGCCCAGATACGCAGTATTTT. Encoded protein: CATSDPGGPDTQYF.

The chain joins TRBV28 to TRBJ2-1; tentative D call: TRBD1 (5 bases). V was trimmed by 4 bases and J by 5 bases, leaving 24 bases between them. The germline V gene encodes CDR1 MDHEN and CDR2 SYDVKM. The CDR3 is 18 amino acids. The CDR3 protein is CASSSPLRGIRVHNEQFF. In DNA form, the CDR3 reads TGTGCCAGCAGTTCTCCATTAAGGGGAATCCGCGTCCACAATGAGCAGTTCTTC.

The genes are TRBV21-1 and TRBJ2-1; the D call in the table, TRBD1, was not verified against the DNA. TRBV21-1 is a pseudogene segment. There are 15 residues in the CDR3. The DNA of the CDR3 is TGTGCCAGCAGCTTCGACAGCAGCTCCTACAATGAGCAGTTCTTC. Translated: CASSFDSSSYNEQFF.

V usage is TRBV4-1 and J usage is TRBJ1-5, with 7 bases fitting TRBD1. Per the germline V gene, CDR1 is MGHRA and CDR2 is YSYEKL. V lost 3 bases and J lost 4; bases outside the gene matches: 6. CDR3 size: 15 residues. CDR3 in DNA: TGCGCCAGCAGCCAGACTCAACAGGGGAATCAGCCCCAGCATTTT. Translating gives CASSQTQQGNQPQHF.

Here the CDR3 DNA reads TGTGCCACCAGCCCCACCGCTATCCTGATCACAGATACGCAGTATTTT. Translation: CATSPTAILITDTQYF. The chain joins TRBV15 to TRBJ2-3; D is unresolved. V lost 5 bases to trimming and J lost 2 bases, with 17 bases between them. The CDR3 spans 16 residues. Germline V CDR1 and CDR2: LNHNV, YYDKDF (reference sequence).

V gene TRBV5-8 combines with J gene TRBJ2-3, with TRBD2 matching 9 bases. V was clipped by 2 bases and J by 3 bases; unmatched bases: 4. This CDR3 has 15 amino acids. Germline V gives CDR1 SGHTS, CDR2 YDEGEE. Written as DNA, the CDR3 is TGTGCCAGCAGCTTTGCGGGAGGGGTGACAGATACGCAGTATTTT. This sequence encodes CASSFAGGVTDTQYF.

This clone appeared once. V is TRBV5-4 and J is TRBJ2-5; TRBD2 agrees at 8 bases. The CDR3 contains 14 residues. Losses at the gene ends were 4 bases for V and 0 bases for J; bases not matched to a gene: 2. The V gene's germline CDR1 is SGHNT and CDR2 YYREEE (reference sequence). CDR3 sequence: CASSGAGDQETQYF. The DNA for the CDR3 is TGTGCCAGCAGCGGAGCGGGGGACCAAGAGACCCAGTACTTC.

Notes on this clone: At the DNA level, this CDR3 is encoded by other sequences in the same sample as well. CDR3 sequence (DNA): TGTGCCAGTAGTATAGGAGGGACAGGGTACAATGAGCAGTTCTTC. Its translation is CASSIGGTGYNEQFF. The chain is built from TRBV19 and TRBJ2-1; 9 nucleotides agree with TRBD1. With V trimmed by 1 base and J by 4 bases, 2 bases remained unmatched. Germline V CDR1 and CDR2: LNHDA, SQIVND (reference sequence). The CDR3 is made up of 15 amino acids.

The chain is built from TRBV20-1 and TRBJ2-4, with D hard to call. The CDR3 length is 11 residues. Trimming stripped 3 bases from V and 7 bases from J, with 7 bases between. Germline-derived CDR1 and CDR2 are DFQATT and SNEGSKA (reference sequence). Here the CDR3 DNA reads TGCAGTGCTAGTTCCGGGAACATTCAGTACTTC. It translates to CSASSGNIQYF.

This clone was picked up one time. V and J are TRBV9 and TRBJ2-1; D unresolved. The germline V gene encodes CDR1 SGDLS and CDR2 YYNGEE. V shed 6 bases and J shed 2 bases, with 18 bases lying between them. The CDR3 runs 16 residues. This chain's CDR3 is CASTISAGGTYNEQFF. The CDR3 coding sequence is TGTGCCAGCACCATCAGCGCTGGCGGCACCTACAATGAGCAGTTCTTC.